Presented here are 18 T cell receptor beta chains from one specimen sequenced in a study of blood T cell repertoires in COVID-19. The assay was immunoSEQ multiplex PCR, and TCRdb's table has in-frame clones only and misses some. The sample carries hundreds of thousands of clones, 75% to 90% recorded once. The sequencing input was peripheral blood. All receptors come from a woman aged 70-85 years with active or convalescent COVID-19.

This chain connects TRBV9 to TRBJ1-1; the D is unclear. V lost 4 bases and J 0 bases, leaving 7 bases between the germline ends. The CDR3 loop spans 13 amino acids. Germline lookup yields CDR1 SGDLS and CDR2 YYNGEE. The CDR3: CASSFTLNTEAFF. In DNA, the CDR3 is TGTGCCAGCAGCTTCACACTGAACACTGAAGCTTTCTTT.

This chain uses TRBV5-1 with TRBJ1-1, with 11 positions matching TRBD1. The ends lost 6 bases at V and 4 bases at J; junction bases unmatched: 5. Germline V CDR1 and CDR2: SGHRS, YFSETQ. This CDR3 contains 14 residues. The CDR3: CASTEGTGGTEAFF. The CDR3 DNA sequence: TGCGCCAGCACCGAAGGGACAGGGGGCACTGAAGCTTTCTTT.

The rearrangement links TRBV6-2 or TRBV6-3 to TRBJ2-1, with D maybe TRBD2 (5 bases). Germline CDR1 is MNHEY and CDR2 is SVGEGT. The V gene lost 6 bases and the J gene lost 2 bases, with 17 bases spanning the gap. This CDR3 has 16 amino acids. The CDR3 DNA is TGTGCCAGCAGCCGCGTTGGGAGCGGAACCTACAATGAGCAGTTCTTC. This sequence encodes CASSRVGSGTYNEQFF.

This chain connects TRBV7-9 to TRBJ2-5, with TRBD1 matching 7 bases. In germline, CDR1 is SEHNR, CDR2 FQNEAQ (reference sequence). V was clipped by 6 bases and J by 2 bases; unmatched bases: 6. The CDR3 length is 14 residues. The chain's CDR3 is CASSTRQGQETQYF. In DNA form, the CDR3 reads TGTGCCAGCAGTACGCGACAGGGTCAAGAGACCCAGTACTTC.

This rearrangement joins TRBV27 to TRBJ1-1; D might be TRBD1 (6 bases). Trimming cost V 5 bases and J 8 bases, with 15 bases left between them. Germline CDR1 and CDR2: MNHEY and SMNVEV (reference sequence). The CDR3 has 13 residues. The CDR3 loop reads CASSPIIDREAFF. The CDR3 DNA sequence: TGTGCCAGCAGTCCCATAATCGACAGGGAAGCTTTCTTT.

The V gene is TRBV20-1, the J gene TRBJ1-1; no definite D call. V lost 0 bases, J lost 11 bases, and 10 bases lay in between. This CDR3 has 11 amino acids. Germline-derived CDR1 and CDR2 are DFQATT and SNEGSKA (reference sequence). This CDR3 is CSARDTGRAFF. The CDR3 DNA sequence: TGCAGTGCTAGAGATACGGGTAGGGCTTTCTTT.

This clone was found once. The genes are TRBV9 and TRBJ1-2, with 8 bases lining up with TRBD1. This CDR3 region has 14 residues. Per the germline V gene, CDR1 is SGDLS and CDR2 is YYNGEE. With 0 bases clipped from V and 5 bases from J, the junction kept 3 bases outside the gene matches. Written as DNA, the CDR3 is TGTGCCAGCAGCGTAGCTGGACAGGGTTATGGCTACACCTTC. It yields the protein CASSVAGQGYGYTF.

The gene calls are TRBV7-8 and TRBJ2-7; unclear D gene. Trimming shortened V by 6 bases and J by 0 bases, and 9 bases separated the two germline ends. CDR3 length equals 13 residues. Looked up from germline, CDR1 is SGHVS and CDR2 is FQNEAQ. The chain's CDR3 is CASSKEFSYEQYF. In DNA form, the CDR3 reads TGTGCCAGCAGTAAAGAGTTCTCCTACGAGCAGTACTTC. Supplemented by reference TRBV7-8 and TRBJ2-7, the full variable domain reads GAGVSQSPRYKVAKRGQDVALRCDPISGHVSLFWYQQALGQGPEFLTYFQNEAQLDKSGLPSDRFFAERPEGSVSTLKIQRTQQEDSAVYLCASSKEFSYEQYFGPGTRLTVT.

The V call is TRBV9, the J call TRBJ2-3; perhaps TRBD2 as D (5 bases). This CDR3 spans 15 amino acids. Germline V gene sequence: CDR1 SGDLS, CDR2 YYNGEE. Trimming cost V 5 bases and J 6 bases, with 19 bases left between them. This CDR3 is CASRAAGLATDTQYF. CDR3 coding DNA: TGTGCCAGCAGGGCAGCTGGTTTAGCGACGGATACGCAGTATTTT.

This chain links TRBV5-4 with TRBJ1-1, with D hard to call. The V and J ends lost 1 base and 0 bases respectively, with 7 bases between them. The CDR3 length is 14 residues. The germline V gene encodes CDR1 SGHNT and CDR2 YYREEE (reference sequence). The CDR3 is CASSLRDMNTEAFF. CDR3 bases: TGTGCCAGCAGCTTGCGGGATATGAACACTGAAGCTTTCTTT.

This clone has just a few counts. The chain uses TRBV30 and TRBJ2-7, with 9 positions matching TRBD1. The V and J ends lost 2 bases and 2 bases, in that order; junction bases with no gene match: 4. Germline V gives CDR1 GTSNPN, CDR2 SVGIG (reference sequence). CDR3 length: 14 amino acids. As DNA, the CDR3 is TGTGCCTGGAGTCGAAGACAGGGGGCCTACGAGCAGTACTTC. It is translated as CAWSRRQGAYEQYF.

The chain is built from TRBV18 and TRBJ1-1; 11 bases agree with TRBD1. Germline assignment: CDR1 KGHSH and CDR2 LQKENI. The CDR3 sequence is 17 residues long. V lost 3 bases, J lost 0 bases, and 6 bases stayed unmatched. CDR3 sequence (DNA): TGTGCCAGCTCACCCCGGACAGGGGGCTTCATGAACACTGAAGCTTTCTTT. Protein: CASSPRTGGFMNTEAFF.

The V call is TRBV5-1, the J call TRBJ2-7, with D perhaps TRBD1 (5 bases). Trimming took 4 bases from V and 0 from J, leaving 11 bases between them. Germline loops: CDR1 SGHRS, CDR2 YFSETQ. This CDR3 has 14 residues. CDR3 bases: TGCGCCAGCAGCCCGTCGACAGACTCCTACGAGCAGTACTTC. Encoded protein: CASSPSTDSYEQYF.

The chain uses TRBV7-2 and TRBJ2-2; 9 nucleotides line up with TRBD2. The V segment lost 5 bases and the J segment 8 bases; nucleotides outside the gene matches: 12. This CDR3 has 16 residues. The germline V gene encodes CDR1 SGHTA and CDR2 FQGNSA. In DNA, the CDR3 is TGTGCCAGCAGCGCACCACCGGGACTAGCAACTGGGGAGCTGTTTTTT. Protein: CASSAPPGLATGELFF.

The V call is TRBV5-1, the J call TRBJ1-1; 9 bases agree with TRBD1. This CDR3 region has 15 residues. Looked up from germline, CDR1 is SGHRS and CDR2 is YFSETQ. V dropped 4 bases and J dropped 4; count of bases not matched to a gene: 8. This CDR3 is CASSPGTGSATEAFF. The CDR3 nucleotides are TGCGCCAGCAGCCCCGGGACAGGGTCGGCCACTGAAGCTTTCTTT.

The chain employs TRBV2 and TRBJ2-4; 9 bases are shared with TRBD1. CDR1 is SNHLY, CDR2 FYNNEI, per germline. Trimming cost V 6 bases and J 4 bases; bases outside gene matches: 4. This CDR3 spans 14 amino acids. The CDR3: CASRDRGGKNIQYF. CDR3 nucleotides: TGTGCCAGCAGGGACAGGGGAGGGAAAAACATTCAGTACTTC.

V usage is TRBV28 and J usage is TRBJ2-3; tentative D call: TRBD2 (7 bases). Germline CDR1 and CDR2: MDHEN and SYDVKM. V was pared by 8 bases and J by 2 bases, with 20 bases between. The CDR3 runs 16 residues. The CDR3 sequence: CASGGLGRGSTDTQYF. In nucleotides, the CDR3 is TGTGCCAGCGGGGGCCTGGGGAGGGGGTCCACAGATACGCAGTATTTT.

The V call is TRBV6-5, the J call TRBJ2-7; 9 nucleotides align to TRBD1. V lost 7 bases and J lost 0; bases outside the gene matches: 7. The CDR3 is 15 residues long. Per the germline V gene, CDR1 is MNHEY and CDR2 is SVGAGI. The CDR3 DNA follows: TGTGCCAGCACCCCATTGGGACAGGGCTCCTACGAGCAGTACTTC. This translates into CASTPLGQGSYEQYF.